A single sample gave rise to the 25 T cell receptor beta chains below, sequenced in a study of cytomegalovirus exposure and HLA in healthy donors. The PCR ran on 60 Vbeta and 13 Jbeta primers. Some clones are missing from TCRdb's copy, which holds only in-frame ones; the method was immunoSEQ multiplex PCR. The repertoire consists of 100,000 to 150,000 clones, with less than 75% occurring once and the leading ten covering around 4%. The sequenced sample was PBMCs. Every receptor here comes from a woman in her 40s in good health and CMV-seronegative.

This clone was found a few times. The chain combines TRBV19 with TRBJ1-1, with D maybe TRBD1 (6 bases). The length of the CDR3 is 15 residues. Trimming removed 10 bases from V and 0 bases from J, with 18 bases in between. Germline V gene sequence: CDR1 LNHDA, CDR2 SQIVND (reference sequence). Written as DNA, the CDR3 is TGTGCCACTCTTTCCAGACAGGTCATGAACACTGAAGCTTTCTTT. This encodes CATLSRQVMNTEAFF.

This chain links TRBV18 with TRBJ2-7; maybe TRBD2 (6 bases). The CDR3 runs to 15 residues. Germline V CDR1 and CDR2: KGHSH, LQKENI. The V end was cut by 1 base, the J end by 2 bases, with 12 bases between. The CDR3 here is CASSPLGGNPYEQYF. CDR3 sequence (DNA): TGTGCCAGCTCACCACTGGGCGGGAACCCCTACGAGCAGTACTTC.

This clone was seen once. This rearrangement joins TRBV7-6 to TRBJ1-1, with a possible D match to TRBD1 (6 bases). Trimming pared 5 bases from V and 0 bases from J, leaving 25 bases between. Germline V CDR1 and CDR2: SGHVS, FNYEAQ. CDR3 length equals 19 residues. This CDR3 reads CASSPSSYDPGALNTEAFF. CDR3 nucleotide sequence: TGTGCCAGCAGCCCTTCATCGTACGACCCAGGGGCCTTGAACACTGAAGCTTTCTTT.

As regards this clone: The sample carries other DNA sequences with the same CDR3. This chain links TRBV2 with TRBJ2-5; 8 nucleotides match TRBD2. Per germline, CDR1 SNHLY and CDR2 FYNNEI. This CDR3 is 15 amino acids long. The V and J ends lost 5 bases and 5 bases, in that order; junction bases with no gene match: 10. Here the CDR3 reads CASSLGLAGGETQYF. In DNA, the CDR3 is TGTGCCAGCAGTCTAGGACTAGCTGGTGGGGAGACCCAGTACTTC. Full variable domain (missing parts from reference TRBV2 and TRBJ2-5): EPEVTQTPSHQVTQMGQEVILRCVPISNHLYFYWYRQILGQKVEFLVSFYNNEISEKSEIFDDQFSVERPDGSNFTLKIRSTKLEDSAMYFCASSLGLAGGETQYFGPGTRLLVL.

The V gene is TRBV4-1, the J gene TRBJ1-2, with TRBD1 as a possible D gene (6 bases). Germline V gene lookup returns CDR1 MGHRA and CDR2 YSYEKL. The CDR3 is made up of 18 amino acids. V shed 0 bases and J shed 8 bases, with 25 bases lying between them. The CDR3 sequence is CASSQDTRGGYLLEGYTF. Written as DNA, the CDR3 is TGCGCCAGCAGCCAAGATACGAGGGGGGGCTACCTACTAGAGGGCTACACCTTC.

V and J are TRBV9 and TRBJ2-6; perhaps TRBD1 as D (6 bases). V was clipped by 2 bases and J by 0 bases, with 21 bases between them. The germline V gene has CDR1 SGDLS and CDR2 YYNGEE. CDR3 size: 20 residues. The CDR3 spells CASSVSVGQPGASGANVLTF. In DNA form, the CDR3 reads TGTGCCAGCAGCGTCTCGGTTGGACAGCCAGGGGCCTCTGGGGCCAACGTCCTGACTTTC. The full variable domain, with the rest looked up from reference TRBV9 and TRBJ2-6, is DSGVTQTPKHLITATGQRVTLRCSPRSGDLSVYWYQQSLDQGLQFLIQYYNGEERAKGNILERFSAQQFPDLHSELNLSSLELGDSALYFCASSVSVGQPGASGANVLTFGAGSRLTVL.

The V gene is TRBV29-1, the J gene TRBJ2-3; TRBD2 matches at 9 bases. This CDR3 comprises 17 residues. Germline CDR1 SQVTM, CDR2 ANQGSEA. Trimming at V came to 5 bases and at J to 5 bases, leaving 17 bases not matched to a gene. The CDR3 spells CSVRVPSIAGVVDTQYF. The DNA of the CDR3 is TGCAGCGTTCGAGTCCCGTCCATAGCGGGAGTGGTAGATACGCAGTATTTT.

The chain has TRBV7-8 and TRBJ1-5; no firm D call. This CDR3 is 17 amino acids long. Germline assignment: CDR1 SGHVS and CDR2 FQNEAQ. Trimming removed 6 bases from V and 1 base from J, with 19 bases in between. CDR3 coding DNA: TGTGCCAGCAGGGAGTGGGGTGTCGGCGGGAGCAATCAGCCCCAGCATTTT. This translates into CASREWGVGGSNQPQHF. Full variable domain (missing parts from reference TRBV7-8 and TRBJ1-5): GAGVSQSPRYKVAKRGQDVALRCDPISGHVSLFWYQQALGQGPEFLTYFQNEAQLDKSGLPSDRFFAERPEGSVSTLKIQRTQQEDSAVYLCASREWGVGGSNQPQHFGDGTRLSIL.

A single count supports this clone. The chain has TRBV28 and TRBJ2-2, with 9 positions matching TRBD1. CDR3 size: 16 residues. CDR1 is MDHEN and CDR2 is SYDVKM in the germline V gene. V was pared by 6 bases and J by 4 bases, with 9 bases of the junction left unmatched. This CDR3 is CASRQYRGRFTGELFF. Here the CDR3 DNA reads TGTGCCAGCAGGCAATACAGGGGGCGATTCACCGGGGAGCTGTTTTTT.

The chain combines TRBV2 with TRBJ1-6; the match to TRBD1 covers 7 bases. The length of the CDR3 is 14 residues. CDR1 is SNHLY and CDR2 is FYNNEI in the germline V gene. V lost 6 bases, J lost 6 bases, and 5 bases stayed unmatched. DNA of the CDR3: TGTGCCAGCAGGGCCGGGACAGTTAATTCACCCCTCCACTTT. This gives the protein CASRAGTVNSPLHF.

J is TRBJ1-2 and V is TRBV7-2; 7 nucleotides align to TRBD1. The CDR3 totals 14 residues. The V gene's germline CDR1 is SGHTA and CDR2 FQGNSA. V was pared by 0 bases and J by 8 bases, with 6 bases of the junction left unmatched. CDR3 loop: CASSLAGGAGGYTF. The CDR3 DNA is TGTGCCAGCAGCTTAGCAGGGGGCGCCGGGGGCTACACCTTC.

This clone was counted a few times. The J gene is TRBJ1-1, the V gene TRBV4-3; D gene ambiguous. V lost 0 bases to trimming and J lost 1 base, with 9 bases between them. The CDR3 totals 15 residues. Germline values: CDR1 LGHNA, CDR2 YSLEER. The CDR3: CASSQDFVKNTEAFF. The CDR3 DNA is TGCGCCAGCAGCCAAGATTTTGTAAAGAACACTGAAGCTTTCTTT.

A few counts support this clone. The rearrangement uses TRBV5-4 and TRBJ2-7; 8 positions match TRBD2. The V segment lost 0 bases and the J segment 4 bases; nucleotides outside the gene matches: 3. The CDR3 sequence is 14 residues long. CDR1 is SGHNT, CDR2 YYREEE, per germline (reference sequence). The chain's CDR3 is CASSLEASGYEQYF. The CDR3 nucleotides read TGTGCCAGCAGCTTGGAGGCTAGCGGGTACGAGCAGTACTTC.

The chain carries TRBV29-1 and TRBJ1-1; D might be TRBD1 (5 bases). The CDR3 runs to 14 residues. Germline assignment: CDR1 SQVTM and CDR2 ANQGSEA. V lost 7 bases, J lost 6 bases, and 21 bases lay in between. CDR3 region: CSGGGTATNSEAFF. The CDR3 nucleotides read TGCAGCGGTGGAGGGACGGCGACAAACTCTGAAGCTTTCTTT.

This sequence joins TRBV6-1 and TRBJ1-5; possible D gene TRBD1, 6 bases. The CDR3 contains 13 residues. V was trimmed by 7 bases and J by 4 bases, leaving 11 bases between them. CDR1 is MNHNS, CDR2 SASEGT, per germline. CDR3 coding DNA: TGTGCCAGCAACAGGGTCCGGAATCAGCCCCAGCATTTT. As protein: CASNRVRNQPQHF.

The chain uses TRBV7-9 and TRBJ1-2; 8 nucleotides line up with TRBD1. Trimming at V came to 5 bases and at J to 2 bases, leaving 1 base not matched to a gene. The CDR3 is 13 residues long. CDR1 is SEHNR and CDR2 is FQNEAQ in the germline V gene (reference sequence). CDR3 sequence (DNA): TGTGCCAGCAGCACAGGGGGAAACTATGGCTACACCTTC. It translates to CASSTGGNYGYTF. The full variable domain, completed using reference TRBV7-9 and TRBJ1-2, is DTGVSQNPRHKITKRGQNVTFRCDPISEHNRLYWYRQTLGQGPEFLTYFQNEAQLEKSRLLSDRFSAERPKGSFSTLEIQRTEQGDSAMYLCASSTGGNYGYTFGSGTRLTVV.

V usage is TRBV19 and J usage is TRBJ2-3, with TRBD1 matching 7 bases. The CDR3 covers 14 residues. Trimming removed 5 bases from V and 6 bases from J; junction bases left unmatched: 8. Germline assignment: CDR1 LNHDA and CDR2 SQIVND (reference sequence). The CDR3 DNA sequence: TGTGCCAGTAGTGCCGACAGGGCCAGGGATACGCAGTATTTT. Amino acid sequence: CASSADRARDTQYF.

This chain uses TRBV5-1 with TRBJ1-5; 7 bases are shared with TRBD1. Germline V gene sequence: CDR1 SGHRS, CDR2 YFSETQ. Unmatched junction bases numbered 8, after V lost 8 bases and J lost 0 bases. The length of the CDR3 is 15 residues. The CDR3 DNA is TGCGCCAGTTCGCCGACAGGGAATAGCAATCAGCCCCAGCATTTT. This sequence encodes CASSPTGNSNQPQHF.

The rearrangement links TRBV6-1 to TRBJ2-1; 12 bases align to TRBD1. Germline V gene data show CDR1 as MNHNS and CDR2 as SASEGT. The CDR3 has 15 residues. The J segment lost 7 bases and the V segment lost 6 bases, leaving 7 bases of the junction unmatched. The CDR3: CASRAGTGGENEQFF. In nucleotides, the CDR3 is TGTGCCAGCAGGGCCGGGACAGGGGGCGAGAATGAGCAGTTCTTC.

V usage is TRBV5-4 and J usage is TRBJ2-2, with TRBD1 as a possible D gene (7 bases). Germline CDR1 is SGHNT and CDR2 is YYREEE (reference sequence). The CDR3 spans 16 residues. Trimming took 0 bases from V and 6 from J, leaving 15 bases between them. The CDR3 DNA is TGTGCCAGCAGCTTGGCTCGTCAGGGGGGACCCGGGGAGCTGTTTTTT. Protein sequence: CASSLARQGGPGELFF.

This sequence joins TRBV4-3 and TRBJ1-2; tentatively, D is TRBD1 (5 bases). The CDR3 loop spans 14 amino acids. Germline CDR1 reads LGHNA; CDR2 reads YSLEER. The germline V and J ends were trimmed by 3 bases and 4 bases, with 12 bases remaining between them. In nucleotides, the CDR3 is TGCGCCAGCAGCCAGAGCCTAGGGGCCTATGGCTACACCTTC. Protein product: CASSQSLGAYGYTF.

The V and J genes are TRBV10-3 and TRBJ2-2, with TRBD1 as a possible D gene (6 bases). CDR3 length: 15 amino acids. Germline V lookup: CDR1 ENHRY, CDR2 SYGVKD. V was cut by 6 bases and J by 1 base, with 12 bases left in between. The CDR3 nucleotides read TGTGCCATCAGCACCGGCAGGGGGAACACCGGGGAGCTGTTTTTT. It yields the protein CAISTGRGNTGELFF.

The CDR3 protein is CASSFERPHVSRGQAPLHF. The DNA of the CDR3 is TGTGCCAGCAGTTTTGAAAGACCCCATGTATCCAGGGGGCAGGCACCCCTCCACTTT. This sequence joins TRBV27 and TRBJ1-6; 8 bases match TRBD1. The CDR3 runs to 19 residues. The germline gives CDR1 MNHEY, CDR2 SMNVEV (reference sequence). Germline trimming cut 3 bases from V and 11 bases from J; bases unmatched to any gene: 21.

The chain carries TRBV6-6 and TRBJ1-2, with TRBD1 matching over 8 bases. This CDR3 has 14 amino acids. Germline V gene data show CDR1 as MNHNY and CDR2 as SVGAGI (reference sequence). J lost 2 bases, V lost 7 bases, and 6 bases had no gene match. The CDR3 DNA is TGTGCCAGCAACGACCAGGGGGCAAACTATGGCTACACCTTC. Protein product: CASNDQGANYGYTF.

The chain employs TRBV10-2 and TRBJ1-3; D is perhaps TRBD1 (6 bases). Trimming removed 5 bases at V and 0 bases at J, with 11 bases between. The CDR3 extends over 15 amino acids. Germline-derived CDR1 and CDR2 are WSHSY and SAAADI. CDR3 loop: CASSHNRASGNTIYF. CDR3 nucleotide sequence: TGCGCCAGCAGTCATAACAGGGCCTCTGGAAACACCATATATTTT.